This passage covers 15 T cell receptor beta chains from one sample sequenced in a study of glioma-infiltrating T cells after dendritic cell vaccination (dated by TCRdb to 2016 to 2017). This specimen's time point label, interpreted: after dendritic cell vaccination, including at tumor progression/relapse. Receptor amplification or capture employed the immunoSEQ multiplex PCR assay. TCRdb stores this immuneACCESS table with in-frame sequences only. Part of the clones is absent; in the studies checked, under half of the shortfall reflects unresolved V genes, and no reason is known for the rest. Present in this sample are about 99,000 clones, 65% to 85% of which were seen just once. The ten largest clones represent roughly 5.3% of the sample. Sequenced material: blood, taken after dendritic cell vaccination. These receptors were taken from a human donor with glioblastoma.

The CDR3, as DNA: TGCGCCAGCAGCCCACCCGGGACAGGGAGTCAAGGTGAGCAGTTCTTC. Translation: CASSPPGTGSQGEQFF. The chain joins TRBV5-1 to TRBJ2-1; 9 nucleotides align to TRBD1. V was pared by 4 bases and J by 9 bases, with 14 bases of the junction left unmatched. The CDR3 totals 16 residues. The germline V gene encodes CDR1 SGHRS and CDR2 YFSETQ.

The chain employs TRBV7-9 and TRBJ1-2; 7 bases agree with TRBD1. CDR3 length: 17 amino acids. Germline-derived CDR1 and CDR2 are SEHNR and FQNEAQ (reference sequence). Germline trimming cut 5 bases from V and 6 bases from J; bases unmatched to any gene: 18. CDR3 region: CASSAFASQTQGDGYTF. The DNA of the CDR3 is TGTGCCAGCAGCGCTTTTGCGTCACAAACCCAGGGGGATGGCTACACCTTC.

The J gene is TRBJ2-7, the V gene TRBV4-2; 7 nucleotides align to TRBD2. This CDR3 has 15 amino acids. CDR1 and CDR2 (germline): LGHNA, YNFKEQ. Trimming cost V 1 base and J 7 bases; bases outside gene matches: 10. CDR3 loop: CASSQASGREGEQYF. CDR3 in DNA: TGTGCCAGCAGCCAAGCTTCAGGGAGGGAGGGAGAGCAGTACTTC.

This chain connects TRBV27 to TRBJ1-4, with 10 positions matching TRBD1. The germline V gene encodes CDR1 MNHEY and CDR2 SMNVEV (reference sequence). Trimming took 6 bases from V and 6 from J; bases not matched to a gene: 1. The CDR3 length is 13 residues. DNA for the CDR3: TGTGCCAGCAGGGACAGGGGGGATGAAAAACTGTTTTTT. Its protein product is CASRDRGDEKLFF.

The rearrangement joins TRBV2 to TRBJ1-1; the D is unclear. With 10 bases removed from V and 4 bases from J, the gap between germline ends came to 16 bases. This CDR3 is 13 amino acids long. The germline V gene has CDR1 SNHLY and CDR2 FYNNEI. CDR3 in DNA: TGTGCCACTCTTGTCCTGGAGGGCACTGAAGCTTTCTTT. It specifies CATLVLEGTEAFF. The whole variable domain, filled in from reference TRBV2 and TRBJ1-1, reads EPEVTQTPSHQVTQMGQEVILRCVPISNHLYFYWYRQILGQKVEFLVSFYNNEISEKSEIFDDQFSVERPDGSNFTLKIRSTKLEDSAMYFCATLVLEGTEAFFGQGTRLTVV.

This clone was observed a few times. V gene TRBV9 combines with J gene TRBJ2-1, with 7 bases aligning to TRBD2. V dropped 0 bases and J dropped 1; count of bases not matched to a gene: 1. CDR3 size: 15 residues. Germline CDR1 reads SGDLS; CDR2 reads YYNGEE. CDR3 nucleotides: TGTGCCAGCAGCGTAGTCGGGGGGTCCTACAATGAGCAGTTCTTC. It yields the protein CASSVVGGSYNEQFF.

J is TRBJ1-2 and V is TRBV28; D might be TRBD1 (5 bases). The CDR3 loop spans 13 amino acids. Looked up from germline, CDR1 is MDHEN and CDR2 is SYDVKM. Trimming took 10 bases from V and 6 from J, leaving 18 bases between them. The CDR3 nucleotides are TGTGCCACCTTTACCCAGGGCGTGCATGGCTACACCTTC. This sequence encodes CATFTQGVHGYTF.

This clone was observed a few times. In DNA form, the CDR3 reads TGTGCCAGCAGTTTGGCTCTAGCGGGCTACGAGCAGTACTTC. Amino acids: CASSLALAGYEQYF. J is TRBJ2-7 and V is TRBV27, with TRBD2 matching over 8 bases. This CDR3 is 14 amino acids long. V lost 3 bases, J lost 3 bases, and 4 bases stayed unmatched. CDR1 MNHEY and CDR2 SMNVEV come from the germline V gene (reference sequence).

The rearrangement uses TRBV6-1 and TRBJ2-7; D is undetermined. This CDR3 has 12 amino acids. CDR1 is MNHNS and CDR2 is SASEGT in the germline V gene. V gave up 0 bases and J gave up 4 bases, with 4 bases separating them. Here the CDR3 DNA reads TGTGCCAGCAGTGAAGCCCCGTACGAGCAGTACTTC. Translation gives CASSEAPYEQYF.

The J gene is TRBJ1-2, the V gene TRBV18; no clear D gene. CDR1 is KGHSH and CDR2 is LQKENI in the germline V gene. Deletions cut 6 bases from V and 3 bases from J, with 17 bases between. The CDR3 extends over 15 amino acids. The CDR3 DNA sequence: TGTGCCAGCTCTCCTGGGCCCGTCCTGGACTATGGCTACACCTTC. As protein: CASSPGPVLDYGYTF.

The chain has TRBV6-5 and TRBJ1-2; TRBD1 aligns across 9 bases. The ends lost 5 bases at V and 8 bases at J; junction bases unmatched: 9. The CDR3 length is 14 residues. Germline CDR1 and CDR2: MNHEY and SVGAGI. CDR3 in amino acids: CASSEGDRVEGYTF. CDR3 bases: TGTGCCAGCAGTGAAGGGGACAGGGTGGAGGGCTACACCTTC.

This clone has just a few counts. V and J are TRBV6-6 and TRBJ2-6; 11 positions match TRBD2. V was clipped by 4 bases and J by 4 bases; unmatched bases: 3. The CDR3 covers 16 residues. Germline assignment: CDR1 MNHNY and CDR2 SVGAGI (reference sequence). The CDR3 DNA reads TGTGCCAGCAGTTGGGCTAGCGGGAGGGGGGCCAACGTCCTGACTTTC. This codes for CASSWASGRGANVLTF.

This clone occurred once. The V call is TRBV9, the J call TRBJ2-5, with 9 bases identical to TRBD2. Unmatched junction bases numbered 10, after V lost 3 bases and J lost 1 base. The CDR3 contains 17 residues. Germline V gene data show CDR1 as SGDLS and CDR2 as YYNGEE. The CDR3 protein is CASSDRAGGRGQETQYF. The CDR3 coding sequence is TGTGCCAGCAGCGACAGGGCGGGAGGGAGGGGCCAAGAGACCCAGTACTTC.

The chain employs TRBV9 and TRBJ1-4; 7 nucleotides agree with TRBD1. Germline trimming cut 2 bases from V and 7 bases from J; bases unmatched to any gene: 8. CDR3 length equals 15 residues. CDR1 SGDLS and CDR2 YYNGEE come from the germline V gene. CDR3 bases: TGTGCCAGCAGCGTGGCTATCTCAGGGGGTGAAAAACTGTTTTTT. As protein: CASSVAISGGEKLFF.

J is TRBJ2-1 and V is TRBV28; D possibly corresponds to TRBD2 (6 bases). The ends were cut back, 3 bases at V and 0 bases at J, with 12 bases in the middle. Germline V lookup: CDR1 MDHEN, CDR2 SYDVKM. The CDR3 runs to 16 residues. In DNA form, the CDR3 reads TGTGCCAGCAGTTTGACCCAAGCGGGCTCCTACAATGAGCAGTTCTTC. As protein: CASSLTQAGSYNEQFF.